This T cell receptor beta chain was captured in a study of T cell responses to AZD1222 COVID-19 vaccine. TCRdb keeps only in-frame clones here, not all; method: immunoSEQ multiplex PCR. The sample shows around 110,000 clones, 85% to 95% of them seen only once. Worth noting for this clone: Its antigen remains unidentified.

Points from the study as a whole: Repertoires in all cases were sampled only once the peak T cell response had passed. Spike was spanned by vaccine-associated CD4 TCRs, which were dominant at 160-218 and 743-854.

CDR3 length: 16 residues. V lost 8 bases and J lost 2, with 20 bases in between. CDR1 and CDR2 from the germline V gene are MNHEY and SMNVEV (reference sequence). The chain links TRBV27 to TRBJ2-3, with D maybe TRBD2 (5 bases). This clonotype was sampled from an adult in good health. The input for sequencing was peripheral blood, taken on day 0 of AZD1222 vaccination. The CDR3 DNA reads TGTGCCAGCCAGGTCCTCGGGCGGGCGCCCACAGATACGCAGTATTTT. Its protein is CASQVLGRAPTDTQYF.